This TCR beta chain was captured by sequencing in a study of blood T cell repertoires in COVID-19. At the level of the study: The United States, Italy and Spain were the sources of the acute and convalescent COVID-19 samples.

Participants, 18 to 89 years old, spanned under 25 US areas. For recovered donors of Cohort 3, there were two negative PCRs, clearance, or symptom resolution. Generated by immunoSEQ multiplex PCR, the TCRdb table keeps only in-frame clones and is missing some. The data contain 230,000 or so clones, about 86% of them seen just once; the ten biggest clones take up roughly 3.1%. The receptor was isolated from a man in his forties or fifties who had recovered from COVID-19. Material for sequencing was PBMCs or T cells enriched from blood (not recorded which).

CDR3 protein: CASSSPPYRDGGYTF. Written as DNA, the CDR3 is TGTGCCAGCAGCTCTCCCCCTTACAGGGATGGAGGCTACACCTTC. The rearrangement joins TRBV11-2 to TRBJ1-2; D is perhaps TRBD1 (6 bases). Per the germline V gene, CDR1 is SGHAT and CDR2 is FQNNGV. Trimming took off 4 bases at V and 8 bases at J, with 20 bases between the two ends. The CDR3 contains 15 residues. Combining the CDR3 with reference TRBV11-2 and TRBJ1-2 gives the whole variable domain EAGVAQSPRYKIIEKRQSVAFWCNPISGHATLYWYQQILGQGPKLLIQFQNNGVVDDSQLPKDRFSAERLKGVDSTLKIQPAKLEDSAVYLCASSSPPYRDGGYTFGSGTRLTVV.